One and the same sample provided the 14 T cell receptor beta chains below, sequenced in a study of shared clonotypes between healthy human individuals. Naive CD8 cells, CD45RO-negative and positively selected for CCR7, excluded terminally differentiated effector memory CD45RA+ cells. The repertoire was sequenced with immunoSEQ multiplex PCR; TCRdb's copy has only in-frame clones and lacks some. The profile shows about 2 million clones, roughly 95% of them singletons. The sequencing sample was made of naive CD8+ T cells sorted from blood. These receptors originate from a man aged 18 to 35 in good health.

The chain links TRBV30 to TRBJ2-7, with unresolved D. CDR3 length equals 14 residues. The germline V and J ends were trimmed by 3 bases and 0 bases, with 12 bases remaining between them. CDR1 is GTSNPN, CDR2 SVGIG, per germline (reference sequence). CDR3 nucleotide sequence: TGTGCCTGGAGAGGTTGGGAAAACTCCTACGAGCAGTACTTC. Residues: CAWRGWENSYEQYF.

V is TRBV13 and J is TRBJ2-1; 8 bases map to TRBD1. Losses at the gene ends were 4 bases for V and 1 base for J; bases not matched to a gene: 3. The CDR3 sequence is 15 residues long. In germline, CDR1 is PRHDT, CDR2 FYEKMQ (reference sequence). CDR3 loop: CASSSDRVSYNEQFF. CDR3 coding DNA: TGTGCCAGCAGCTCGGACAGGGTTTCCTACAATGAGCAGTTCTTC.

CDR3 coding DNA: TGTGCCAGCAGTTACTCCTCGGCCGCAGATACGCAGTATTTT. It translates to CASSYSSAADTQYF. The chain has TRBV6-5 and TRBJ2-3, with D unclear. V shed 0 bases and J shed 4 bases, with 8 bases lying between them. This CDR3 region has 14 residues. Germline loops: CDR1 MNHEY, CDR2 SVGAGI.

The chain joins TRBV27 to TRBJ1-1, with D unresolved. Germline-derived CDR1 and CDR2 are MNHEY and SMNVEV (reference sequence). Trimming left V 2 bases short and J 2 bases short, with 12 bases between. This CDR3 has 15 residues. CDR3 residues: CASSLRDAGNTEAFF. CDR3 DNA sequence: TGTGCCAGCAGTTTAAGAGATGCAGGTAACACTGAAGCTTTCTTT.

This chain joins TRBV7-9 and TRBJ1-5; 7 nucleotides line up with TRBD1. The CDR3 length is 14 residues. Per the germline V gene, CDR1 is SEHNR and CDR2 is FQNEAQ (reference sequence). With V trimmed by 3 bases and J by 4 bases, 3 bases remained unmatched. For the CDR3, the DNA is TGTGCCAGCAGCTTTGGACAGGATAATCAGCCCCAGCATTTT. Amino acid sequence: CASSFGQDNQPQHF.

The chain couples TRBV4-1 to TRBJ1-1; D gene ambiguous. The CDR3 is 13 residues long. Germline CDR1 MGHRA, CDR2 YSYEKL. V was pared by 7 bases and J by 0 bases, with 9 bases between. The CDR3 reads CASTSILNTEAFF. For the CDR3, the DNA is TGCGCCAGCACCTCAATATTGAACACTGAAGCTTTCTTT.

Note on this clone: Other DNA sequences in the sample encode the same CDR3. This chain connects TRBV5-4 to TRBJ2-5; 9 nucleotides align to TRBD2. Germline-derived CDR1 and CDR2 are SGHNT and YYREEE (reference sequence). V shed 4 bases and J 5 bases; nucleotides not matched to a gene: 9. The CDR3 contains 15 residues. The CDR3 DNA is TGTGCCAGCAGCCCGTATAGCGGGGGAGGGGAGACCCAGTACTTC. As protein: CASSPYSGGGETQYF.

The V call is TRBV14, the J call TRBJ2-3, with D perhaps matching TRBD1 (6 bases). Between the trimmed V and J ends, which lost 4 bases and 3 bases, there was a span of 14 bases. The germline V gene has CDR1 SGHDN and CDR2 FVKESK. The CDR3 totals 15 residues. CDR3: CASSPTGLWTDTQYF. Here the CDR3 DNA reads TGTGCCAGCAGCCCTACAGGGTTGTGGACAGATACGCAGTATTTT.

The chain is built from TRBV6-6 and TRBJ2-3; D perhaps matches TRBD2 (7 bases). The germline gives CDR1 MNHNY, CDR2 SVGAGI (reference sequence). The CDR3 runs to 15 residues. Trimming left V 2 bases short and J 3 bases short, with 12 bases between. The CDR3 protein is CASSYHEGGTDTQYF. In DNA, the CDR3 is TGTGCCAGCAGTTACCACGAGGGGGGGACAGATACGCAGTATTTT.

V gene TRBV9 combines with J gene TRBJ1-5; D is undetermined. V was pared by 0 bases and J by 4 bases, with 8 bases between. Germline lookup yields CDR1 SGDLS and CDR2 YYNGEE. The CDR3 loop spans 14 amino acids. The CDR3 sequence: CASSVGRENQPQHF. CDR3 bases: TGTGCCAGCAGCGTAGGGAGGGAAAATCAGCCCCAGCATTTT.

J is TRBJ2-7 and V is TRBV4-3; D unresolved. The CDR3 runs to 14 residues. The ends were cut back, 1 base at V and 2 bases at J, with 9 bases in the middle. Germline-derived CDR1 and CDR2 are LGHNA and YSLEER. The CDR3 coding sequence is TGCGCCAGCAGCCAAGGGGTTTTTACCTACGAGCAGTACTTC. Translation gives CASSQGVFTYEQYF.

This chain links TRBV7-9 with TRBJ2-3, with 10 bases that match TRBD2. The CDR3 runs 14 residues. V gave up 8 bases and J gave up 1 base; unmatched junction bases: 3. CDR1 and CDR2 (germline): SEHNR, FQNEAQ (reference sequence). Here the CDR3 DNA reads TGTGCCAGCTTCACTAGCGGGGGCACAGATACGCAGTATTTT. Amino acid sequence: CASFTSGGTDTQYF.

The J gene is TRBJ1-1, the V gene TRBV19; unclear D gene. Trimming took 7 bases from V and 5 from J, leaving 11 bases between them. Germline CDR1 and CDR2: LNHDA and SQIVND (reference sequence). The CDR3 length is 12 residues. The CDR3 sequence: CASNDPGTEAFF. CDR3 nucleotides: TGTGCCAGTAATGACCCGGGGACTGAAGCTTTCTTT.

The rearrangement uses TRBV5-1 and TRBJ2-3; 11 nucleotides agree with TRBD2. This CDR3 is built from 16 residues. Germline V gene data show CDR1 as SGHRS and CDR2 as YFSETQ. The ends lost 4 bases at V and 4 bases at J; junction bases unmatched: 8. Here the CDR3 reads CASSPGLAGGPDTQYF. As DNA, the CDR3 is TGCGCCAGCAGCCCTGGATTAGCGGGGGGGCCAGATACGCAGTATTTT. Based on the CDR3 plus reference TRBV5-1 and TRBJ2-3, the full variable domain is KAGVTQTPRYLIKTRGQQVTLSCSPISGHRSVSWYQQTPGQGLQFLFEYFSETQRNKGNFPGRFSGRQFSNSRSEMNVSTLELGDSALYLCASSPGLAGGPDTQYFGPGTRLTVL.